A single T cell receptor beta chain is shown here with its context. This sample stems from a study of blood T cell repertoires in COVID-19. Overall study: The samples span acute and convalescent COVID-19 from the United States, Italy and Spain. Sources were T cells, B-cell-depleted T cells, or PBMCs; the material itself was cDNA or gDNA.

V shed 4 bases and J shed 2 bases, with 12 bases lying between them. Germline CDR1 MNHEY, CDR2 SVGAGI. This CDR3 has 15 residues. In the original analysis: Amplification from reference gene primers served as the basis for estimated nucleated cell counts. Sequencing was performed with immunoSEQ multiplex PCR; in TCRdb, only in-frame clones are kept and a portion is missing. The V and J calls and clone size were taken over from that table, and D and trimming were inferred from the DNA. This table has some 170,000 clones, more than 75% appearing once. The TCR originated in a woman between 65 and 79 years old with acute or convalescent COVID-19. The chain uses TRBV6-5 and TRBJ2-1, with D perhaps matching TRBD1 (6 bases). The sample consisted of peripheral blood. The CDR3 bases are TGTGCCAGCAGTTTAGACCGGGACACCTACAATGAGCAGTTCTTC. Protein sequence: CASSLDRDTYNEQFF.